These 17 T cell receptor beta chains originate from one sample sequenced in a study of T cells in Graves' hyperthyroidism and ophthalmopathy. Researchers amplified the TCR beta CDR3 regions from RNA transcripts. A set of HTBI primers served as the primers for a first-round RT-PCR of the TCR CDR3. TCRdb reprocessed the multiplex PCR reads with MiXCR, giving one entry per CDR3 protein. The sample has some 510,000 distinct CDR3 sequences; under 25% are singletons. The specimen was blood. The source of these receptors is a young man with Graves' hyperthyroidism.

This clonotype was recorded at least ten times. The rearrangement joins TRBV11-2 to TRBJ2-7; 7 bases match TRBD1. The CDR3 loop spans 16 amino acids. Germline CDR1 is SGHAT and CDR2 is FQNNGV. The V segment lost 1 base and the J segment 1 base; nucleotides outside the gene matches: 7. The CDR3 nucleotides are TGTGCCAGCAGCTTAGTGGCCAGGGGGACGTCCTACGAGCAGTACTTC. This encodes CASSLVARGTSYEQYF. The whole variable domain, remainder taken from reference TRBV11-2 and TRBJ2-7, is EAGVAQSPRYKIIEKRQSVAFWCNPISGHATLYWYQQILGQGPKLLIQFQNNGVVDDSQLPKDRFSAERLKGVDSTLKIQPAKLEDSAVYLCASSLVARGTSYEQYFGPGTRLTVT.

The sample holds a few counts of this clonotype. The chain employs TRBV12-3 or TRBV12-4 and TRBJ1-5, with a tentative D call TRBD1 (5 bases). With 2 bases removed from V and 11 bases from J, the gap between germline ends came to 7 bases. The CDR3 is 11 residues long. The CDR3 loop is CASSLRGAQHF. The CDR3 bases are TGTGCCAGCAGTTTACGGGGGGCCCAGCATTTT.

The genes are TRBV27 and TRBJ2-7; 8 bases match TRBD2. This CDR3 has 15 residues. V shed 6 bases and J 0 bases; nucleotides not matched to a gene: 7. The V gene's germline CDR1 is MNHEY and CDR2 SMNVEV (reference sequence). The chain's CDR3 is CASSYFSGGSYEQYF. The DNA for the CDR3 is TGTGCCAGCAGCTACTTCAGCGGGGGCTCCTACGAGCAGTACTTC.

The gene calls are TRBV4-1 and TRBJ1-5, with 9 nucleotides matching TRBD1. J gave up 1 base and V 4 bases, and 8 bases lay outside the gene matches. The CDR3 has 17 amino acids. Germline CDR1 reads MGHRA; CDR2 reads YSYEKL. The CDR3 coding sequence is TGCGCCAGCAGCCTGGGGGGGACAGGGAGGAGCAATCAGCCCCAGCATTTT. Its translation is CASSLGGTGRSNQPQHF.

At least ten counts were recorded for this clonotype. V is TRBV29-1 and J is TRBJ1-2, with D unclear. Germline assignment: CDR1 SQVTM and CDR2 ANQGSEA. This CDR3 contains 12 residues. Trimming stripped 4 bases from V and 5 bases from J, with 11 bases between. The CDR3 is CSVGRTYYGYTF. CDR3 nucleotides: TGCAGCGTTGGCCGAACTTATTATGGCTACACCTTC.

This clonotype was counted ten times or more. The chain employs TRBV20-1 and TRBJ1-1, with a possible D match to TRBD1 (5 bases). V was shortened by 6 bases and J by 4 bases, with 18 bases between the two germline ends. Germline lookup yields CDR1 DFQATT and CDR2 SNEGSKA (reference sequence). The CDR3 is 14 residues long. The CDR3 loop reads CSAPTMRGRTEAFF. Here the CDR3 DNA reads TGCAGTGCCCCTACTATGCGGGGCCGCACTGAAGCTTTCTTT.

Many counts were recorded for this clonotype. Lacking the conserved final phenylalanine or tryptophan, this CDR3 likely reflects a read error. The genes are TRBV7-2 and TRBJ2-7; D is unclear. CDR3 length: 13 residues. Trimming shortened V by 3 bases and J by 2 bases, and 8 bases separated the two germline ends. Germline values: CDR1 SGHTA, CDR2 FQGNSA. CDR3 in amino acids: CASSLGFTYEQYL. The CDR3 bases are TGTGCCAGCAGCTTGGGGTTTACCTACGAGCAGTACCTC.

This clonotype was seen a handful of times. CDR3 loop: CASGLRQNTEAFF. The CDR3 nucleotides read TGCGCCAGCGGATTGAGGCAGAACACTGAAGCTTTCTTT. The chain has TRBV5-1 and TRBJ1-1; no clear D. Germline CDR1 SGHRS, CDR2 YFSETQ. This CDR3 has 13 residues. The V end lost 7 bases, the J end lost 1 base, and 11 bases lay between the germline ends.

The CDR3 loop is CASSLQMGLAGGTGELFF. CDR3 coding DNA: TGTGCCAGCAGCTTACAAATGGGGCTAGCGGGAGGCACCGGGGAGCTGTTTTTT. The rearrangement links TRBV11-2 to TRBJ2-2; 11 bases fit TRBD2. This CDR3 spans 18 amino acids. Trimming at V came to 2 bases and at J to 4 bases, leaving 9 bases not matched to a gene. Germline V gene sequence: CDR1 SGHAT, CDR2 FQNNGV.

The table lists this clonotype with many counts. The V gene is TRBV20-1, the J gene TRBJ1-1, with TRBD1 identical over 9 bases. The CDR3 consists of 13 residues. Germline V lookup: CDR1 DFQATT, CDR2 SNEGSKA (reference sequence). The trim removed 7 bases at V and 4 bases at J, leaving 7 bases unmatched. DNA of the CDR3: TGCAGTGTTACCCGGGACAGGGTCACTGAAGCTTTCTTT. It specifies CSVTRDRVTEAFF.

Many counts were recorded for this clonotype. The chain recombines TRBV24-1 with TRBJ2-3, with 9 bases identical to TRBD1. J gave up 5 bases and V 11 bases, and 10 bases lay outside the gene matches. Germline assignment: CDR1 KGHDR and CDR2 SFDVKD. This CDR3 spans 14 amino acids. In DNA form, the CDR3 reads TGTGCCATCCAAAGACAGGGGGAAGAAGATACGCAGTATTTT. Protein sequence: CAIQRQGEEDTQYF.

This clonotype was counted many times. The chain carries TRBV9 and TRBJ1-2, with D unclear. The germline gives CDR1 SGDLS, CDR2 YYNGEE. The length of the CDR3 is 14 residues. The germline V and J ends were trimmed by 0 bases and 7 bases, with 13 bases remaining between them. The CDR3 bases are TGTGCCAGCAGCGTAGACGGAGGAGTCGGTGGCTACACCTTC. Translated, it gives CASSVDGGVGGYTF.

This clonotype was detected only a few times. This may be a read error, as it is one base from a much larger clone. The chain joins TRBV6-1 to TRBJ2-2; D perhaps matches TRBD2 (5 bases). The CDR3 consists of 14 residues. Germline CDR1 is MNHNS and CDR2 is SASEGT. In DNA form, the CDR3 reads TGTGCCAGCATGAAGGACTGGTACACCGGGGAGCTGTTGTTT. Translation: CASMKDWYTGELLF.

In this sample, this clonotype turned up once. A much larger clone lies a single base off, so this may be a read error. The J gene is TRBJ2-7, the V gene TRBV28; 8 bases are a match to TRBD1. Germline V gene data show CDR1 as MDHEN and CDR2 as SYDVKM. The CDR3 totals 15 residues. The ends lost 3 bases at V and 3 bases at J; junction bases unmatched: 7. The DNA of the CDR3 is TGTGCCAGCAGTTTGGACAGGGTGACCGACTACGAGCAGTACGTC. This codes for CASSLDRVTDYEQYV.

In its sample, this clonotype was seen many times. The gene calls are TRBV11-3 and TRBJ1-2; 10 bases map to TRBD1. Per germline, CDR1 SGHNT and CDR2 YENEEA. The CDR3 length is 13 residues. Trimming at V came to 4 bases and at J to 8 bases, leaving 4 bases not matched to a gene. The CDR3: CASSSDRGQGYTF. CDR3 nucleotides: TGTGCCAGCAGCTCCGACAGGGGGCAAGGCTACACCTTC.

The CDR3 reads CASNPLAGGPSGELFF. The CDR3 region has the DNA TGCGCCAGCAACCCACTAGCGGGAGGGCCTAGCGGGGAGCTGTTTTTT. The chain combines TRBV5-1 with TRBJ2-2; 13 bases align to TRBD2. The J segment lost 7 bases and the V segment lost 6 bases, leaving 9 bases of the junction unmatched. This CDR3 contains 16 residues. Germline V gene lookup returns CDR1 SGHRS and CDR2 YFSETQ.

This clonotype has ten or more counts. This sequence joins TRBV6-1 and TRBJ2-2; 7 bases agree with TRBD2. Germline V gene data show CDR1 as MNHNS and CDR2 as SASEGT. The CDR3 consists of 14 residues. J lost 5 bases, V lost 2 bases, and 2 bases had no gene match. The CDR3 protein is CASSEQGGTGELFF. The CDR3 DNA is TGTGCCAGCAGTGAACAGGGAGGGACCGGGGAGCTGTTTTTT.